These T cell receptor beta chains were read from a single sample in a study of blood T cell repertoires in COVID-19. Profiled with immunoSEQ multiplex PCR; TCRdb holds only in-frame clones, not every one. Among around 190,000 clones listed, around 82% were seen once. Input material: PBMCs or T cells enriched from blood (not recorded which). These receptors all stem from a woman between 45 and 65 years old with acute COVID-19. Both conserved end residues are part of each CDR3. Each record gives: D gene, V gene, J gene, clone size, CDR3 protein, CDR3 DNA. A D gene is named only where the DNA matches it firmly. A row's size may be missing; if present it is once, few, many or a size class.

TRBD2	TRBV9	TRBJ2-1	-	CASSVDGGGAWEQFF	TGTGCCAGCAGCGTAGATGGCGGGGGGGCGTGGGAGCAGTTCTTC
-	TRBV6-5	TRBJ2-5	-	CASRRDSHRGETQYF	TGTGCCAGCAGGCGGGACTCACATAGGGGAGAGACCCAGTACTTC
-	TRBV7-2	TRBJ2-3	-	CASSLEARGTDTQYF	TGTGCCAGCAGCTTAGAAGCCAGGGGCACAGATACGCAGTATTTT
TRBD1	TRBV9	TRBJ1-1	once	CASSDRGHTEAFF	TGTGCCAGCAGCGACAGGGGACACACTGAAGCTTTCTTT
TRBD1	TRBV29-1	TRBJ1-2	once	CSAENRGYGYTF	TGCAGCGCAGAGAACAGGGGATATGGCTACACCTTC
TRBD2	TRBV5-1	TRBJ2-3	few	CASSSGTSGSGRGDTQYF	TGCGCCAGCAGCTCCGGGACTAGCGGGTCCGGGCGTGGAGATACGCAGTATTTT
TRBD1	TRBV24-1	TRBJ2-2	few	CATSDLGLGQGSGELFF	TGTGCCACCAGTGATTTAGGGTTGGGACAGGGCTCCGGGGAGCTGTTTTTT
-	TRBV3-1/TRBV3-2	TRBJ1-6	-	CASSHTQGYNSPLHF	TGTGCCAGCAGCCATACCCAGGGCTATAATTCACCCCTCCACTTT
-	TRBV7-3	TRBJ2-1	-	CASSSLKLERREQFF	TGTGCCAGCAGCTCCTTAAAGTTGGAGCGCCGTGAGCAGTTCTTC
-	TRBV4-1	TRBJ2-1	-	CASSRGGFNEQFF	TGCGCCAGCAGCCGTGGGGGGTTCAATGAGCAGTTCTTC
TRBD1	TRBV12-5	TRBJ2-2	-	CASGLGQGDTGELFF	TGTGCTAGTGGTTTAGGACAGGGGGACACCGGGGAGCTGTTTTTT
-	TRBV28	TRBJ1-5	-	CASSLSGNQPQHF	TGTGCCAGCAGTTTATCCGGCAATCAGCCCCAGCATTTT
-	TRBV21-1	TRBJ1-2	-	CASSKENRQGINYGYTF	TGTGCCAGCAGCAAAGAAAACAGGCAGGGGATTAACTATGGCTACACCTTC
-	TRBV5-1	TRBJ2-3	-	CASSSDGRGGGDTQYF	TGCGCCAGCAGCTCCGACGGGCGCGGGGGCGGAGATACGCAGTATTTT
-	TRBV23-1	TRBJ1-1	-	CASSLALNTEAFF	TGCGCCAGCAGCCTGGCTCTGAACACTGAAGCTTTCTTT
TRBD1	TRBV7-2	TRBJ1-4	-	CASSPNPPGTGGEKLFF	TGTGCCAGCAGCCCGAACCCCCCCGGGACAGGGGGTGAAAAACTGTTTTTT
TRBD2	TRBV5-5	TRBJ2-1	-	CASSYAGLADNEQFF	TGTGCCAGCAGCTACGCGGGACTAGCGGACAATGAGCAGTTCTTC
TRBD1	TRBV5-1	TRBJ1-5	-	CASSSPGQGAKEHQPQHF	TGCGCCAGCAGCTCCCCGGGACAGGGGGCCAAAGAACATCAGCCCCAGCATTTT